This entry describes one T cell receptor beta chain. This clonotype came up a few times. Its antigen target is currently unknown. Base-call qualities are not available, and no considerably larger clone is one nucleotide away. These reads were obtained on an Illumina NovaSeq 6000. Using 5'RACE with constant-segment primers, TCRalpha and TCRbeta cDNA libraries were constructed, with sample barcodes and unique molecular identifiers added in the process. Trizol reagent was used to extract RNA from every sample. Amplification of the libraries took two PCR steps, and the second step added a second sample barcode plus Illumina TruSeq adapters. Sequencing of libraries was performed on an Illumina NovaSeq with 2 x 150 bp paired-end reads. Per the authors' processing: Reads were demultiplexed and collapsed into UMI-guided consensus sequences with migec v1.2.7. With mixcr v2.1.11, UMI consensuses were aligned to TRA and TRB V and J templates and assembled into clonotypes. A clonotype was counted as expanded or contracted only when both edgeR and NoisET called the clonotype significant, with the noise models trained on biological replicates. edgeR calls used a false discovery rate-adjusted p below 0.01 and a log2 fold-change threshold of 1. As an exploratory analysis of dynamics, PCA with hierarchical clustering was applied to max-normalized trajectories of the 1000 most abundant clonotypes. Each responding clone was given a CD4 or CD8 phenotype based on the CD4+ and CD8+ repertoires, which had been sequenced separately. The public reads were reanalyzed by TCRdb: fastp trimming at Q25, MiXCR alignment, in-frame beta chains only. Under each unique CDR3 protein, matching rows form one entry showing the most common genes and DNA. The V and J calls were not made by the authors but by TCRdb's processing. This sample has some 270,000 distinct CDR3 sequences in its table, and 15% of those were observed once. The top ten hold 2.1% of the sample.

These data belong to a study of T-cell memory formation after mild COVID-19 (dated by TCRdb to about 2021). Context from the whole study: TCR sequence clusters from the two donors were found to be largely donor specific. Two young, previously healthy adult volunteers made up the cohort, one male and one female. In two donors, T-cell clones that expanded and contracted after mild COVID-19 were followed by sequencing TCRalpha and TCRbeta repertoires longitudinally. Results and caveats for the whole study, not just this receptor: The second-wave clones that peaked on day 37 were not confirmed to be SARS-CoV-2 specific. Only a couple of mild cases were covered by the study, and larger cohorts that include severe cases with pre-infection samples were considered necessary. Contracting CD4+ clones turned up mainly in the CM and EM memory subsets, whereas EMRA was where CD8+ clones were enriched. The detection of some responding clones in pre-infection memory suggests that pre-existing cross-reactive memory T cells joined the SARS-CoV-2 response. Clones contracting from day 15 to 85 had balanced CD4/CD8 phenotypes, while a second wave expanding from day 15 to 37 was biased towards CD4+.

Ficoll-Paque density gradient centrifugation was the method used to isolate PBMCs. The CDR3 numbers 15 residues from cysteine through phenylalanine. Only the CDR3 portion is preserved as DNA: 45 bases, with reading frame beginning at the first base. CDR1 and CDR2 are drawn from the germline V gene (reference sequence): LGHDT, YNNKEL. A distance of 13 bases separates the germline ends of V and J, which lose 5 bases and 0 bases respectively. The chain is made from TRBV3-1 and TRBJ1-1; there is no confident call for the D gene. The material sequenced was PBMCs or a T cell subset sorted from them (not recorded which). The clonotype comes from an adult woman who had mild COVID-19 (a few samples of this study predate the infection). The sample titles of this study are shuffled in the database, so cell type and time point are left out; the donor was told from shared clones. The DNA is TGTGCCAGCAGCTCGCATAACAGAATGAACACTGAAGCTTTCTTT. This gives the protein CASSSHNRMNTEAFF.